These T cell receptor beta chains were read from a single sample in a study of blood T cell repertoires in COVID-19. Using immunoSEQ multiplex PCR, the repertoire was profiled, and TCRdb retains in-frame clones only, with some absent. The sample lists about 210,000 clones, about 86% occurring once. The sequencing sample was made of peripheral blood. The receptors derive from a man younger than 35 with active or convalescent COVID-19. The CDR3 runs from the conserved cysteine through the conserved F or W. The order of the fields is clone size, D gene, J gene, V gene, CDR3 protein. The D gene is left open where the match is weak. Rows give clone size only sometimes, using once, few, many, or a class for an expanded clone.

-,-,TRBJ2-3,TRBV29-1,CSVDWTTSTDTQYF
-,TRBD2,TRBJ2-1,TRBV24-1,CATSDPGLAGAQQFF
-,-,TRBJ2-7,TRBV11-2,CASSLTVPHEQYF
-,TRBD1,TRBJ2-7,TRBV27,CASRSAGQGKDEQYF
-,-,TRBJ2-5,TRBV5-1,CASSLGGGQETQYF
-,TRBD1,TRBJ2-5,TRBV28,CASSWNTAGTGDEATQYF
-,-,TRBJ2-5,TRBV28,CASSSGLASGTQYF
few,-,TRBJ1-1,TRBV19,CASSDETGRYTEAFF
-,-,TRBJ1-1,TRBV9,CASSVTGNTEAFF
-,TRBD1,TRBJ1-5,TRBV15,CATGTGGGGTNQPQHF
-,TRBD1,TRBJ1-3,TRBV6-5,CASSRRTGRSNTIYF
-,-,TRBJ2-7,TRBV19,CASAGRTSSYEQYF
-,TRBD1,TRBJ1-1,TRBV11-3,CASSLGTGEAFF
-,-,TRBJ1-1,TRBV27,CASSRSGAVMNTEAFF
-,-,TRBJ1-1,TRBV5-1,CASSLRQGIGNTEAFF
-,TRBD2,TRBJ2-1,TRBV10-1,CASSTAGGYNEQFF
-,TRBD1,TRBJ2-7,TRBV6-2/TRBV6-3,CASSSPGQSIYEQYF
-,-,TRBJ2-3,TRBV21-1,CASRSKDPQGARADTQYF
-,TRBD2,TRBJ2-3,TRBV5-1,CASSQGTSVSTDTQYF
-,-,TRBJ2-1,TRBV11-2,CASSSFYNEQFF
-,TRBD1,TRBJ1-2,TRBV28,CASSSGQGMLDTF
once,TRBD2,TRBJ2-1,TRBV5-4,CASSGTGTSRSSYNEQFF
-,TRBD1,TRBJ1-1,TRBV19,CASSITGGEAFF
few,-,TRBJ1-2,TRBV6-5,CASSFWAGKSNYGYTF
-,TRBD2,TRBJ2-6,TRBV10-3,CAISYTGTSGSGANVLTF
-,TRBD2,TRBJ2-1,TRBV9,CASSVVLRGSYNEQFF
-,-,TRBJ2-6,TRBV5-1,CASSLGQASGANVLTF
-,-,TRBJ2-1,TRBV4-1,CASSQDYIQLNPYNEQFF
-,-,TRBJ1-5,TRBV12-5,CASGFSNQPQHF
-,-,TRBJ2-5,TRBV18,CASSPNRAGQETQYF
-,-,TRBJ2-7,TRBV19,CASSLRAGYEQYF
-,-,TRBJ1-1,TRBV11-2,CASSPLSTEAFF
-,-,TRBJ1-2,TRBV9,CASSPSGRGAYGYTF
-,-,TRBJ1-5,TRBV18,CASSPRRILGGSNQPQHF
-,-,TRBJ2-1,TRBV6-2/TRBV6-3,CASSYHRADEFF
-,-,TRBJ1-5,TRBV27,CASSLNPDQPQHF
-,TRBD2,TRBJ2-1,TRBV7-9,CASSSTLADKNNEQFF
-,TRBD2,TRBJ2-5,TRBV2,CASSPTSGRKETQYF
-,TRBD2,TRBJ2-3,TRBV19,CASSAASGYTDTQYF
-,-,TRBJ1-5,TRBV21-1,CASSKYPYWRTRYQPQHF
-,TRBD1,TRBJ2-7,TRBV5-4,CASSSDRDPYEQYF
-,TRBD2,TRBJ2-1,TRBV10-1,CASSGSGVTYNEQFF
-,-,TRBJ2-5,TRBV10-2,CASRQDRAVTETQYF
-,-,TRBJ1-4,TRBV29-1,CSVATTVEKLFF
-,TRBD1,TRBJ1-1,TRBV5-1,CASSWGQGQLNTEAFF
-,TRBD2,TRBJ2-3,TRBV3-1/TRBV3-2,CASSPFGRETTDTQYF
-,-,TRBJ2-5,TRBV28,CASSTPTGNSETQYF
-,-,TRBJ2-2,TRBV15,CATSSLNTGELFF
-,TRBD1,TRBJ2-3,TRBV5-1,CASSPRRQGDTQYF
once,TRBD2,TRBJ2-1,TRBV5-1,CASRKAPPGTSGSSDFF